A single sample gave rise to the 24 T cell receptor beta chains below, sequenced in a study of CD8 T cells in Susac syndrome. Random hexamers served to reverse transcribe roughly 0.45 to 1 ug RNA. TCRdb reanalysed the immunoSEQ multiplex PCR reads using MiXCR and keeps one entry per CDR3 protein. The sample has hundreds of thousands of distinct CDR3 sequences, nearly 97% seen once. Sequenced material: CD4+ T cells from PBMCs. Receptors were obtained from a human donor with multiple sclerosis.

The chain uses TRBV29-1 and TRBJ2-3, with 7 nucleotides matching TRBD1. Germline values: CDR1 SQVTM, CDR2 ANQGSEA. CDR3 length: 15 residues. V was pared by 2 bases and J by 0 bases, with 5 bases of the junction left unmatched. The chain's CDR3 is CSVENRGYSTDTQYF. The DNA of the CDR3 is TGCAGCGTTGAAAACAGGGGTTATAGCACAGATACGCAGTATTTT.

This chain connects TRBV7-2 to TRBJ2-7; D ambiguous. CDR1 SGHTA and CDR2 FQGNSA come from the germline V gene. Between the trimmed V and J ends, which lost 2 bases and 3 bases, there was a span of 11 bases. This CDR3 comprises 14 residues. The CDR3 loop reads CASSLNRWGYEQYF. CDR3 nucleotides: TGTGCCAGCAGCTTAAACCGTTGGGGCTACGAGCAGTACTTC.

V gene TRBV27 combines with J gene TRBJ1-2; no clear D gene. The germline V gene has CDR1 MNHEY and CDR2 SMNVEV (reference sequence). The germline V and J ends were trimmed by 3 bases and 2 bases, with 7 bases remaining between them. CDR3 length: 13 amino acids. CDR3 DNA: TGTGCCAGCAGTTTCAGAGACAACTATGGCTACACCTTC. Encoded protein: CASSFRDNYGYTF.

CDR3 loop: CASQGDCSEKGLFINWDEQYF. The CDR3 nucleotides read TGCGCCAGCCAAGGGGACTGTAGCGAGAAGGGTTTGTTTATTAATTGGGACGAGCAGTACTTC. The rearrangement joins TRBV23-1 to TRBJ2-7, with a possible D match to TRBD2 (6 bases). TRBV23-1 is identified as an open reading frame with a role that is uncertain. V was pared by 8 bases and J by 5 bases, with 40 bases between. CDR3 size: 21 residues.

This chain uses TRBV27 with TRBJ1-2, with 8 bases lining up with TRBD1. Germline V gives CDR1 MNHEY, CDR2 SMNVEV (reference sequence). The CDR3 covers 16 residues. V dropped 6 bases and J dropped 1; count of bases not matched to a gene: 10. The CDR3 spells CASRGQRTGHNYGYTF. The CDR3 nucleotides are TGTGCCAGCAGGGGGCAACGGACAGGGCATAACTATGGCTACACCTTC.

The gene calls are TRBV25-1 and TRBJ1-5; possible D gene TRBD1, 6 bases. Germline V gives CDR1 MGHDK, CDR2 SYGVNS. This CDR3 region has 12 residues. The germline V and J ends were trimmed by 3 bases and 6 bases, with 6 bases remaining between them. The CDR3 nucleotides read TGTGCCAGCAGTGAGGGGGCTCAGCCCCAGCATTTT. Protein product: CASSEGAQPQHF.

The chain uses TRBV12-3 or TRBV12-4 and TRBJ2-1; 7 nucleotides agree with TRBD2. The CDR3 contains 15 residues. Trimming took 6 bases from V and 3 from J; bases not matched to a gene: 8. The CDR3 protein is CASSRLAWDYNEQFF. The DNA for the CDR3 is TGTGCCAGCAGCAGACTAGCTTGGGACTACAATGAGCAGTTCTTC.

The chain is built from TRBV20-1 and TRBJ2-7; D is unresolved. Per the germline V gene, CDR1 is DFQATT and CDR2 is SNEGSKA (reference sequence). The CDR3 spans 12 residues. Trimming took off 2 bases at V and 3 bases at J, with 8 bases between the two ends. The CDR3 is CSARTDFYEQYF. CDR3 nucleotide sequence: TGCAGTGCTAGAACGGATTTCTACGAGCAGTACTTC.

The chain is built from TRBV29-1 and TRBJ2-2; D assignment may be TRBD1 or TRBD2 (5 bases each). CDR3 length equals 18 residues. Germline V gene lookup returns CDR1 SQVTM and CDR2 ANQGSEA. V lost 0 bases and J 3 bases, leaving 20 bases between the germline ends. CDR3 sequence reads: CSVEDRFRGTEYTGELFF. Here the CDR3 DNA reads TGCAGCGTTGAAGATCGGTTCAGAGGGACGGAGTACACCGGGGAGCTGTTTTTT.

The chain's CDR3 is CASSVTAGRGLEEQYF. The CDR3 nucleotides are TGTGCCAGCAGTGTTACAGCGGGACGAGGGTTGGAGGAGCAGTACTTC. V usage is TRBV2 and J usage is TRBJ2-7, with 7 nucleotides matching TRBD2. Germline CDR1 SNHLY, CDR2 FYNNEI. J was trimmed by 7 bases and V by 4 bases; bases with no gene match: 16. The CDR3 contains 16 residues.

The chain combines TRBV27 with TRBJ2-5; the D gene is possibly TRBD1 (7 bases). The germline gives CDR1 MNHEY, CDR2 SMNVEV (reference sequence). The V end lost 3 bases, the J end lost 3 bases, and 17 bases lay between the germline ends. The CDR3 spans 16 residues. The CDR3 DNA is TGTGCCAGCAGTTTCGGGGGTGCAGGGGGAAAAGAGACCCAGTACTTC. Translating it yields CASSFGGAGGKETQYF.

This clonotype was observed a handful of times. This chain links TRBV7-9 with TRBJ1-2; TRBD1 agrees at 7 bases. CDR1 is SEHNR and CDR2 is FQNEAQ in the germline V gene (reference sequence). The CDR3 runs 13 residues. V shed 5 bases and J 8 bases; nucleotides not matched to a gene: 8. Written as DNA, the CDR3 is TGTGCCAGCAGCGAAGGACAGGTTTGGGGCTACACCTTC. This translates into CASSEGQVWGYTF.

CDR3 in DNA: TGTGCCACCAGTGATTCTGGACAGGGGATTGGCGATGAGCAGTTCTTC. Translating gives CATSDSGQGIGDEQFF. This chain connects TRBV24-1 to TRBJ2-1, with TRBD1 matching 9 bases. The CDR3 is 16 residues long. V gave up 2 bases and J gave up 8 bases; unmatched junction bases: 9. Looked up from germline, CDR1 is KGHDR and CDR2 is SFDVKD.

V gene TRBV12-3 or TRBV12-4 combines with J gene TRBJ2-7; D possibly corresponds to TRBD2 (6 bases). V lost 1 base and J lost 3, with 16 bases in between. This CDR3 has 16 amino acids. The CDR3 here is CASSLDGGGRSYEQYF. The CDR3 region has the DNA TGTGCCAGCAGTTTAGACGGGGGAGGAAGAAGCTACGAGCAGTACTTC.

V is TRBV10-3 and J is TRBJ2-4, with D possibly being TRBD1 (7 bases). The CDR3 runs to 17 residues. The ends were cut back, 0 bases at V and 3 bases at J, with 15 bases in the middle. The germline V gene encodes CDR1 ENHRY and CDR2 SYGVKD. The CDR3 DNA reads as TGTGCCATCAGTGAGTCGATGGCAGGGGGGAGCAAAAACATTCAGTACTTC. Its protein product is CAISESMAGGSKNIQYF.

In this sample, this clonotype turned up once. CDR3 amino acids: CASSQRDRAHEQYF. Written as DNA, the CDR3 is TGTGCCAGCAGCCAGAGAGACAGGGCCCACGAGCAGTACTTC. This chain connects TRBV3-1 to TRBJ2-7; 7 nucleotides match TRBD1. The ends lost 3 bases at V and 5 bases at J; junction bases unmatched: 7. Per germline, CDR1 LGHDT and CDR2 YNNKEL (reference sequence). The CDR3 runs 14 residues.

V and J are TRBV5-1 and TRBJ2-1; D unresolved. Germline V CDR1 and CDR2: SGHRS, YFSETQ. The CDR3 consists of 14 residues. Deletions cut 0 bases from V and 1 base from J, with 5 bases between. The CDR3 DNA is TGCGCCAGCAGCTTGGCCAGGTCCTACAATGAGCAGTTCTTC. The encoded protein is CASSLARSYNEQFF.

The V call is TRBV4-2, the J call TRBJ2-3, with 12 bases identical to TRBD2. CDR1 is LGHNA, CDR2 YNFKEQ, per germline. V lost 3 bases to trimming and J lost 6 bases; unmatched junction nucleotides: 7. The CDR3 length is 16 residues. CDR3 protein: CASSHQLAGGKDTQYF. The CDR3 region has the DNA TGTGCCAGCAGCCACCAACTAGCGGGAGGCAAGGATACGCAGTATTTT.

The chain uses TRBV9 and TRBJ2-5; 7 nucleotides line up with TRBD1. This CDR3 is built from 13 residues. Germline V gene data show CDR1 as SGDLS and CDR2 as YYNGEE. V shed 4 bases and J 3 bases; nucleotides not matched to a gene: 3. For the CDR3, the DNA is TGTGCCAGCAGCCGAGGACAGGAAGAGACCCAGTACTTC. Its translation is CASSRGQEETQYF.

The rearrangement uses TRBV29-1 and TRBJ2-5, with D unclear. The germline V and J ends were trimmed by 4 bases and 5 bases, with 11 bases remaining between them. Germline loops: CDR1 SQVTM, CDR2 ANQGSEA. The CDR3 covers 12 residues. The CDR3 DNA is TGCAGCGTTGGGCCTTGGCGGGAGACCCAGTACTTC. Encoded protein: CSVGPWRETQYF.

The V call is TRBV6-1, the J call TRBJ1-2; D may be TRBD1 (5 bases). CDR3 size: 14 residues. The germline CDR1 and CDR2 sequences are MNHNS and SASEGT. The ends were cut back, 10 bases at V and 3 bases at J, with 18 bases in the middle. The CDR3 reads CATEMGTYDYGYTF. CDR3 nucleotide sequence: TGTGCCACCGAAATGGGGACTTATGACTATGGCTACACCTTC.

DNA of the CDR3: TGCGCCAGCCAGCCTACTGGACAGGGACCCACCGGGGAGCTGTTTTTT. Encoded protein: CASQPTGQGPTGELFF. The chain recombines TRBV5-1 with TRBJ2-2; 8 bases are a match to TRBD1. The CDR3 extends over 16 amino acids. Germline V gives CDR1 SGHRS, CDR2 YFSETQ. J was trimmed by 4 bases and V by 7 bases; bases with no gene match: 12.

The rearrangement joins TRBV3-1 to TRBJ2-7, with D possibly TRBD1 on 5 matching bases. CDR1 is LGHDT, CDR2 YNNKEL, per germline (reference sequence). V lost 1 base and J lost 4, with 8 bases in between. The CDR3 sequence is 13 residues long. CDR3 sequence: CASSQVQGYEQYF. The CDR3 DNA is TGTGCCAGCAGCCAAGTCCAGGGATACGAGCAGTACTTC.

This chain connects TRBV5-1 to TRBJ2-7, with D possibly TRBD2 on 5 matching bases. V shed 0 bases and J shed 2 bases, with 9 bases lying between them. Germline assignment: CDR1 SGHRS and CDR2 YFSETQ. CDR3 length equals 14 residues. The CDR3 nucleotides are TGCGCCAGCAGCTTGGCCCCGGGGACCTACGAGCAGTACTTC. It translates to CASSLAPGTYEQYF.